This T cell receptor (beta chain) emerged from a study of T cell responses to AZD1222 COVID-19 vaccine. Study context: Second-dose groups at about 4 or about 12 weeks were pooled.

On this clone itself: Its antigen is unknown.

The table came from immunoSEQ multiplex PCR; TCRdb's copy has only in-frame clones and leaves some out. Here the sample spans some 86,000 clones, 70% to 90% being singletons. Findings and limits, study-wide: Researchers took repertoire samples only after the peak T cell response had come. Of the AZD1222 recipients, only five to seven were seropositive at baseline. Most donors were white British, females outnumbered males, and clonal diversity was possibly underestimated.

Germline CDR1 and CDR2: SEHNR and FQNEAQ (reference sequence). This CDR3 region has 14 residues. The ends were cut back, 5 bases at V and 3 bases at J, with 13 bases in the middle. This sample comprised peripheral blood, obtained on day 0 of AZD1222 vaccination. V is TRBV7-9 and J is TRBJ1-2; D is uncertain. This sequence was found in an adult in good health. Here the CDR3 DNA reads TGTGCCAGCAGCGCCGCCGTTGCTCACTATGGCTACACCTTC. Protein sequence: CASSAAVAHYGYTF.